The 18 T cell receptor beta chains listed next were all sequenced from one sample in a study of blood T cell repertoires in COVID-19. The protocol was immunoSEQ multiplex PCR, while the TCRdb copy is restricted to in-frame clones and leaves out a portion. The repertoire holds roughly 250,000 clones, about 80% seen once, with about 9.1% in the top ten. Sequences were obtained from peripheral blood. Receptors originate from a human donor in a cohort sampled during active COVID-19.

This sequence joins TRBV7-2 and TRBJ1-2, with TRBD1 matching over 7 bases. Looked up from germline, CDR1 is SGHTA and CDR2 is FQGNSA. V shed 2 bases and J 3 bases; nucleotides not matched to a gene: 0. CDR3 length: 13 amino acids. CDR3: CASSLTGDYGYTF. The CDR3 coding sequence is TGTGCCAGCAGCTTAACAGGGGACTATGGCTACACCTTC.

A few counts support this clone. Here the CDR3 DNA reads TGCAGCGTGGAACCCGGGGGTCAGGAGACCCAGTACTTC. Its protein is CSVEPGGQETQYF. V gene TRBV29-1 combines with J gene TRBJ2-5, with D tentatively TRBD2 (6 bases). The CDR3 runs 13 residues. The germline V and J ends were trimmed by 6 bases and 5 bases, with 16 bases remaining between them. Germline V gene data show CDR1 as SQVTM and CDR2 as ANQGSEA.

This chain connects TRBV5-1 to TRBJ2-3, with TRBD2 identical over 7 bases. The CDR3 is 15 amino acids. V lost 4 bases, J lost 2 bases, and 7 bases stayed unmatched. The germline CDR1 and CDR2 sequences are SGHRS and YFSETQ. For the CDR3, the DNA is TGCGCCAGCAGCCCCTACGCGGGGGTCACAGATACGCAGTATTTT. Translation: CASSPYAGVTDTQYF.

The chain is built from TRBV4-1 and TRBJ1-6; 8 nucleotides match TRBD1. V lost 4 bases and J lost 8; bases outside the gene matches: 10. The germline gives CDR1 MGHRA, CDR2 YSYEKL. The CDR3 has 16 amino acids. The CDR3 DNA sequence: TGCGCCAGCAGCCCCTCGACAGGGGCAAGAGATTCACCCCTCCACTTT. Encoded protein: CASSPSTGARDSPLHF.

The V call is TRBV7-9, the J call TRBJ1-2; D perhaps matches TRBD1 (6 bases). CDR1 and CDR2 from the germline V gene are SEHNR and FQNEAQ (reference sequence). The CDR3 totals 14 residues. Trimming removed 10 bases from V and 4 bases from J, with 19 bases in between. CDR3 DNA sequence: TGTGCCACCGGGGGGCCGGGCACGATCTATGGCTACACCTTC. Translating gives CATGGPGTIYGYTF.

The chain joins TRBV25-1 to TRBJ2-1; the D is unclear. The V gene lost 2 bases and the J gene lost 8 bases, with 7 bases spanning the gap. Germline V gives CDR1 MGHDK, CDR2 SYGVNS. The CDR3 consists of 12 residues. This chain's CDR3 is CASSELKHEQFF. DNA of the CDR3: TGTGCCAGCAGTGAACTCAAGCATGAGCAGTTCTTC.

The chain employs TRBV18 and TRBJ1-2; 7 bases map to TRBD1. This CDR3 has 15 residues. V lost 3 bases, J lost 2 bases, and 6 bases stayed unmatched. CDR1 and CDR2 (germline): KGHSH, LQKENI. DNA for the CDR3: TGTGCCAGCTCACCGGATCGGGACAGAAACTATGGCTACACCTTC. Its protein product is CASSPDRDRNYGYTF.

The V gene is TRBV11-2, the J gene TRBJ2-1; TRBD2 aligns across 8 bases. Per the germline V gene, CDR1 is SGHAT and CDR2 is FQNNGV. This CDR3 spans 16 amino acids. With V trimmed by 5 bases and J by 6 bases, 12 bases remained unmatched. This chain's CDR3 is CASSPTGAGGRNEQFF. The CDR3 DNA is TGTGCCAGCAGCCCAACTGGGGCGGGGGGTCGCAATGAGCAGTTCTTC. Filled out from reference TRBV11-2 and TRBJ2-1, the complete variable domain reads EAGVAQSPRYKIIEKRQSVAFWCNPISGHATLYWYQQILGQGPKLLIQFQNNGVVDDSQLPKDRFSAERLKGVDSTLKIQPAKLEDSAVYLCASSPTGAGGRNEQFFGPGTRLTVL.

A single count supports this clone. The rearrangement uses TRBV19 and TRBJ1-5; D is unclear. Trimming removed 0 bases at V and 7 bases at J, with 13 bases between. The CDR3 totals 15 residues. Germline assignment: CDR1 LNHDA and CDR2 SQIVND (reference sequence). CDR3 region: CASSIEGRGGQPQHF. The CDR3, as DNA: TGTGCCAGTAGTATAGAAGGGAGAGGAGGACAGCCCCAGCATTTT. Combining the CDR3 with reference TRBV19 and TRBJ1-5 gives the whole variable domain DGGITQSPKYLFRKEGQNVTLSCEQNLNHDAMYWYRQDPGQGLRLIYYSQIVNDFQKGDIAEGYSVSREKKESFPLTVTSAQKNPTAFYLCASSIEGRGGQPQHFGDGTRLSIL.

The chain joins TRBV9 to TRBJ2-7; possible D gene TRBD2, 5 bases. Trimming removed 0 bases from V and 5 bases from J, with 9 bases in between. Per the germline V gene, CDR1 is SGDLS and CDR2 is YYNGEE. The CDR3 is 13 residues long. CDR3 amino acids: CASSVGGYHEQYF. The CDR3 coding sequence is TGTGCCAGCAGCGTAGGAGGGTACCACGAGCAGTACTTC.

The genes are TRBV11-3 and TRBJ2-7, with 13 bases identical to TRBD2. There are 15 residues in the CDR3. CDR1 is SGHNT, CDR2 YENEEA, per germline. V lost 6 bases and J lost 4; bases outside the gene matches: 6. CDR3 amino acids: CASSYSGLAGYEQYF. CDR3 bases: TGTGCCAGCAGTTACTCGGGACTAGCGGGATACGAGCAGTACTTC.

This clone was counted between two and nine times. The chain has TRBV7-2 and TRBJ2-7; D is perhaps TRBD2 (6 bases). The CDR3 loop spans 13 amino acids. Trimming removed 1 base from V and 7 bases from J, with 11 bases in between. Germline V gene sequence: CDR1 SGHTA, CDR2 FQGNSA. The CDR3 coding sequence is TGTGCCAGCAGCTTAGACCCTCGGGGGGAGCAGTACTTC. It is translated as CASSLDPRGEQYF.

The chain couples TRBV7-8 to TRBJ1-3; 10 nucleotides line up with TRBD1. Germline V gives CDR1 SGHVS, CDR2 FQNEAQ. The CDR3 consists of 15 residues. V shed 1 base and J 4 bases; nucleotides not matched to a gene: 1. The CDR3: CASSLETGGGNTIYF. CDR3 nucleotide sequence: TGTGCCAGCAGCTTAGAGACAGGGGGCGGAAACACCATATATTTT.

CDR3 amino acids: CASSSQGGHAGELFF. The CDR3 nucleotides are TGTGCCAGCAGCTCCCAGGGGGGTCATGCCGGGGAGCTGTTTTTT. This rearrangement joins TRBV7-8 to TRBJ2-2; TRBD1 might be the D (7 bases). This CDR3 has 15 amino acids. CDR1 and CDR2 from the germline V gene are SGHVS and FQNEAQ. V lost 4 bases and J 6 bases, leaving 15 bases between the germline ends.

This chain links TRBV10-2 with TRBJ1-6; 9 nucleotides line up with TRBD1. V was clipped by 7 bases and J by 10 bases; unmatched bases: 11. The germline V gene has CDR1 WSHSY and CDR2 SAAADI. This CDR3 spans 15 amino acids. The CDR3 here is CASKKQGAEGSPLHF. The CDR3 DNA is TGCGCCAGCAAAAAACAGGGGGCGGAGGGCTCACCCCTCCACTTT.

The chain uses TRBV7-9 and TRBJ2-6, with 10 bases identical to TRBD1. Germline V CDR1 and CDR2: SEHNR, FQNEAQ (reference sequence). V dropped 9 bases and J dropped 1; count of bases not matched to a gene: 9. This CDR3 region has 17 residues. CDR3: CASNPGQGRSGANVLTF. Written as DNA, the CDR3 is TGTGCCAGTAATCCGGGACAGGGGAGATCTGGGGCCAACGTCCTGACTTTC. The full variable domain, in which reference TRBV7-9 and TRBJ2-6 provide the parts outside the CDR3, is DTGVSQNPRHKITKRGQNVTFRCDPISEHNRLYWYRQTLGQGPEFLTYFQNEAQLEKSRLLSDRFSAERPKGSFSTLEIQRTEQGDSAMYLCASNPGQGRSGANVLTFGAGSRLTVL.

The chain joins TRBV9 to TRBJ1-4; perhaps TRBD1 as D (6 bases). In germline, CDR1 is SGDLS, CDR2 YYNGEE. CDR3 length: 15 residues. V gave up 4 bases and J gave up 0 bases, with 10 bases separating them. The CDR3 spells CASSPRTATNEKLFF. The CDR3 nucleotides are TGTGCCAGCAGCCCTAGGACAGCAACTAATGAAAAACTGTTTTTT.

In nucleotides, the CDR3 is TGTGCCAGCAGTCCCTTAGCGGGAGCCTTAGGGAACACCGGGGAGCTGTTTTTT. This sequence encodes CASSPLAGALGNTGELFF. The chain combines TRBV6-6 with TRBJ2-2, with 9 bases identical to TRBD2. This CDR3 is built from 18 residues. Germline values: CDR1 MNHNY, CDR2 SVGAGI (reference sequence). The J segment lost 1 base and the V segment lost 5 bases, leaving 11 bases of the junction unmatched.